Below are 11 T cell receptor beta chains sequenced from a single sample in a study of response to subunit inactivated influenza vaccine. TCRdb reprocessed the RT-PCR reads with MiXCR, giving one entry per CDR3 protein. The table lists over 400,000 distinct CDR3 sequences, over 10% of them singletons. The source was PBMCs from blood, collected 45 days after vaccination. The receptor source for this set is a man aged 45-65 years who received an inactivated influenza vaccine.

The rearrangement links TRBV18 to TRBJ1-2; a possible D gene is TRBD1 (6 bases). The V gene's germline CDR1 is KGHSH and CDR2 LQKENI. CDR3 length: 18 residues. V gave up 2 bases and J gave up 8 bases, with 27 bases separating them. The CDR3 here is CASSPGTQVGPERGGYTF. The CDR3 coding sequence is TGTGCCAGCTCACCAGGGACACAGGTTGGCCCTGAACGGGGCGGCTACACCTTC. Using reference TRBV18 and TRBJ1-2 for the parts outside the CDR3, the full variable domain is NAGVMQNPRHLVRRRGQEARLRCSPMKGHSHVYWYRQLPEEGLKFMVYLQKENIIDESGMPKERFSAEFPKEGPSILRIQQVVRGDSAAYFCASSPGTQVGPERGGYTFGSGTRLTVV.

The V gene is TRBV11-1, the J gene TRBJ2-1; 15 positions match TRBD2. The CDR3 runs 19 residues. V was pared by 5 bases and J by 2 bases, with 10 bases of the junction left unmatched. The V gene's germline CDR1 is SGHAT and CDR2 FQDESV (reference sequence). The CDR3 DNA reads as TGTGCCAGCAGCCAGCAACCAGGGACTAGCGGGGGGACCTACAATGAGCAGTTCTTC. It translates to CASSQQPGTSGGTYNEQFF.

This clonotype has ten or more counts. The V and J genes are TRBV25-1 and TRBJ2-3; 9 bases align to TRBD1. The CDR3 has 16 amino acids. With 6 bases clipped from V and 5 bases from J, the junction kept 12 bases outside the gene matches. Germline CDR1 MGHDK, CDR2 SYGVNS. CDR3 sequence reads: CASSPTGGIGGDTQYF. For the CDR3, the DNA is TGTGCCAGCAGCCCAACAGGGGGCATAGGCGGAGATACGCAGTATTTT.

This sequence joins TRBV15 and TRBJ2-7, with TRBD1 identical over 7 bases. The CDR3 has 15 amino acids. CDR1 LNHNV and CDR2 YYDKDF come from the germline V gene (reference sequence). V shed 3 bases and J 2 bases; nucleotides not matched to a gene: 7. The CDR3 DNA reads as TGTGCCACCAGCAGTTACCGGGACAGAACCTACGAGCAGTACTTC. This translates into CATSSYRDRTYEQYF.

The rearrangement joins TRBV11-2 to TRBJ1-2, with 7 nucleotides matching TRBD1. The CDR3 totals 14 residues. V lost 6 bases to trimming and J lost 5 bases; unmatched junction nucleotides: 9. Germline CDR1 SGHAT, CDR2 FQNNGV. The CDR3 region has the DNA TGTGCCAGCAGAAAGACAGGGTTTGGGTATGGCTACACCTTC. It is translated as CASRKTGFGYGYTF.

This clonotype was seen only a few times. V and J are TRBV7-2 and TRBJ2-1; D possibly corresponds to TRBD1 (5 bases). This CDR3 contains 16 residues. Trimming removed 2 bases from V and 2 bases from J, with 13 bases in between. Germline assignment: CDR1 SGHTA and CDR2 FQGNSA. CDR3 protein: CASSLSSAGPYNEQFF. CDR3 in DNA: TGTGCCAGCAGCTTATCATCCGCAGGGCCCTACAATGAGCAGTTCTTC.

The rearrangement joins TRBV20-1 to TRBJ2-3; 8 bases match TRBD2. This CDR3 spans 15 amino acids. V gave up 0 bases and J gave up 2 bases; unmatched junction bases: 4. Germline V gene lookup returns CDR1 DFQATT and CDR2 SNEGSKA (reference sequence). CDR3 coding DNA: TGCAGTGCTAGAGATGGCGGGAGGCCCACAGATACGCAGTATTTT. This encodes CSARDGGRPTDTQYF.

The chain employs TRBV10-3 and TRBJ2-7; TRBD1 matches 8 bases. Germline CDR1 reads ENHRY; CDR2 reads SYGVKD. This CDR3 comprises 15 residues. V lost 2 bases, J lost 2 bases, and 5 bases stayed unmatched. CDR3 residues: CAISEAGGRAYEQYF. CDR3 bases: TGTGCCATCAGTGAGGCAGGGGGCAGGGCCTACGAGCAGTACTTC.

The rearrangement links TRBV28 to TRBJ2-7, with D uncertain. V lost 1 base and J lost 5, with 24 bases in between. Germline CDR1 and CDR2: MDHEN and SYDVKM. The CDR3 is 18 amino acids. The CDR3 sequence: CASSLFRLSSLAFNEQYF. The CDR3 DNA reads TGTGCCAGCAGTTTATTTCGGCTTAGCTCTTTGGCCTTTAACGAGCAGTACTTC.

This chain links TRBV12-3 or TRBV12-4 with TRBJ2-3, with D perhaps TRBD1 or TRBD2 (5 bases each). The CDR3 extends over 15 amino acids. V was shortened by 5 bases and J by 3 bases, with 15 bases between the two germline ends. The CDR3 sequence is CASSGGLGSTDTQYF. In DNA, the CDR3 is TGTGCCAGCAGTGGGGGTTTGGGAAGTACAGATACGCAGTATTTT.

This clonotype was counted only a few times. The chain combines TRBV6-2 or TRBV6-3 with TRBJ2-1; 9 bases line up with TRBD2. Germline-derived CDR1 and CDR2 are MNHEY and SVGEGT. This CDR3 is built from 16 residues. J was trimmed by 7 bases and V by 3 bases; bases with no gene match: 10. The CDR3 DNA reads TGTGCCAGCAGTTATGGTTTTCTGCGGGAGGGAAATGAGCAGTTCTTC. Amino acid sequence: CASSYGFLREGNEQFF.